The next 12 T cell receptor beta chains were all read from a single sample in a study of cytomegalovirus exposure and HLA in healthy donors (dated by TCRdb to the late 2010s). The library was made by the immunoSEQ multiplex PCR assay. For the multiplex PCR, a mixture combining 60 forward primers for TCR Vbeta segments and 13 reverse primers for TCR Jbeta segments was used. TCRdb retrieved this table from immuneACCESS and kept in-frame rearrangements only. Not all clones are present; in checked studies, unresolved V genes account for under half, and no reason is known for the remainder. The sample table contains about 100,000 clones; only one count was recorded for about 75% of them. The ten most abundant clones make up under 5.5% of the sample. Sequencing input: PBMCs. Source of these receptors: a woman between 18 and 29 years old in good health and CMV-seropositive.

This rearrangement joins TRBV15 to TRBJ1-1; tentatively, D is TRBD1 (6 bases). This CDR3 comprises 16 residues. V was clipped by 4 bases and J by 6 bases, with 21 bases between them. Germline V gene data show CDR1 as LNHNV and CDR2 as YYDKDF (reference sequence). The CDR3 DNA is TGTGCCACCAGCACTTATACAGGACAGAGGTCCGCTGAAGCTTTCTTT. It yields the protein CATSTYTGQRSAEAFF.

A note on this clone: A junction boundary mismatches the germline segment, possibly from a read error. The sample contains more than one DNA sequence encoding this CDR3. DNA for the CDR3: TGCGCCTGGAGCCAACAGGGGCACACTGAAGCTTTCTTC. This gives the protein CAWSQQGHTEAFF. This chain uses TRBV30 with TRBJ1-1, with TRBD1 matching over 7 bases. CDR1 and CDR2 (germline): GTSNPN, SVGIG (reference sequence). The CDR3 runs to 13 residues.

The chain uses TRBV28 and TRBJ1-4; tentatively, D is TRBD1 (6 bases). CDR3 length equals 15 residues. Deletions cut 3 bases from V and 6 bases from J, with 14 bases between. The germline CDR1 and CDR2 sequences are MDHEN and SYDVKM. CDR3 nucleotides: TGTGCCAGCAGTTTCGGAACAGGGCCACATGAAAAACTGTTTTTT. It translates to CASSFGTGPHEKLFF.

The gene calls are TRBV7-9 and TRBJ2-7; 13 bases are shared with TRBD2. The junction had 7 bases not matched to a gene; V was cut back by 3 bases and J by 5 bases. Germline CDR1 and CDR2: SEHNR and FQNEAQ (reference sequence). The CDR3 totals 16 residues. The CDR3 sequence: CASSLGTSGRAHEQYF. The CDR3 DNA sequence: TGTGCCAGCAGCTTGGGAACTAGCGGGAGGGCCCACGAGCAGTACTTC.

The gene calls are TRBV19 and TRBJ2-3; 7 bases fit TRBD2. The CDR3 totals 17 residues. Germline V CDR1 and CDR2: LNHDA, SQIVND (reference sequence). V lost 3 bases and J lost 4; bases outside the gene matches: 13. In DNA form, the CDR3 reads TGTGCCAGTAGTATCGGGTTGGCGGGAGTAAGGGCAGATACGCAGTATTTT. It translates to CASSIGLAGVRADTQYF.

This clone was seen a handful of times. The CDR3 DNA sequence: TGTGCCAGCAGCCGGACAGGCATCAATGAAAAACTGTTTTTT. Its translation is CASSRTGINEKLFF. This chain links TRBV6-5 with TRBJ1-4; TRBD1 matches 7 bases. This CDR3 has 14 amino acids. Germline-derived CDR1 and CDR2 are MNHEY and SVGAGI. Trimming cost V 6 bases and J 5 bases; bases outside gene matches: 6.

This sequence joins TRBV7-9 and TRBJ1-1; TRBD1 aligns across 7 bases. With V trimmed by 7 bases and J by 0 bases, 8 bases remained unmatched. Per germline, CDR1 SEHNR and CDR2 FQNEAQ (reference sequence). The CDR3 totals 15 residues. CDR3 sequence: CASTNYRGVNTEAFF. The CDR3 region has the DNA TGTGCCAGCACCAATTACAGGGGCGTGAACACTGAAGCTTTCTTT.

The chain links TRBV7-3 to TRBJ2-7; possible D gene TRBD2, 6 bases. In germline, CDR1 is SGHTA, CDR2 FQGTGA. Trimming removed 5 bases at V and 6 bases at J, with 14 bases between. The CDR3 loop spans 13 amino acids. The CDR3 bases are TGTGCCAGCAGCCCCGGGACTTTCGGCGAGCAGTACTTC. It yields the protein CASSPGTFGEQYF.

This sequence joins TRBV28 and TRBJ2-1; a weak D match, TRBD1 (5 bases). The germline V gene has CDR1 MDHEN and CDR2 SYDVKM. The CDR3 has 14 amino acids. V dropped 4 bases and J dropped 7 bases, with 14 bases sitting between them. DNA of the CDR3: TGTGCCAGCAGTTATTGGGGCCTCCTTAATGAGCAGTTCTTC. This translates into CASSYWGLLNEQFF.

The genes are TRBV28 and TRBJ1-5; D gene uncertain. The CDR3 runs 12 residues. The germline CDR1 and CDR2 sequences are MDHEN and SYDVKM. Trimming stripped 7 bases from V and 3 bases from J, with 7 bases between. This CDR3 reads CASKEINQPQHF. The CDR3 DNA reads TGTGCCAGCAAGGAGATCAATCAGCCCCAGCATTTT.

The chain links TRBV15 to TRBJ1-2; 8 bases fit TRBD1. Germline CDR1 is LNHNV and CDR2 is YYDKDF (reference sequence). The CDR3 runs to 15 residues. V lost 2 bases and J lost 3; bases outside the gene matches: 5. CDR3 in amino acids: CATSRRQGLDYGYTF. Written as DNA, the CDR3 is TGTGCCACCAGCAGAAGACAGGGGTTGGACTATGGCTACACCTTC. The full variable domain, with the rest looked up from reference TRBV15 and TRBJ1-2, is DAMVIQNPRYQVTQFGKPVTLSCSQTLNHNVMYWYQQKSSQAPKLLFHYYDKDFNNEADTPDNFQSRRPNTSFCFLDIRSPGLGDTAMYLCATSRRQGLDYGYTFGSGTRLTVV.

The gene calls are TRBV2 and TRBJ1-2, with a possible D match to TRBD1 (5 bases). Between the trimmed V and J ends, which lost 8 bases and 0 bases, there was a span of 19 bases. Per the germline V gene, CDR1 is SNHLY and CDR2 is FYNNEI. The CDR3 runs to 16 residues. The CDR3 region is CASGASLAAANYGYTF. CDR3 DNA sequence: TGTGCCAGCGGGGCGAGTTTGGCAGCTGCTAACTATGGCTACACCTTC.